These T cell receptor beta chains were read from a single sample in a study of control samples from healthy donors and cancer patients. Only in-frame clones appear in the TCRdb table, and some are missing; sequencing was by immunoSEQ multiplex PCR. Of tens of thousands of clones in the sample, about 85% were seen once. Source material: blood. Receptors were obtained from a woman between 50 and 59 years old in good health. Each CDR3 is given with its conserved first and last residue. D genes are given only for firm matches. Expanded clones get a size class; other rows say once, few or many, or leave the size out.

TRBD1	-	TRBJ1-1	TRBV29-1	CSADRGTEAFF	TGCAGCGCTGACAGGGGCACTGAAGCTTTCTTT
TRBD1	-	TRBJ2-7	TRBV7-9	CASSWGQGEQYF	TGTGCCAGCAGCTGGGGACAGGGGGAGCAGTACTTC
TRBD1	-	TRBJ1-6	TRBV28	CASSGPGQGYSPLHF	TGTGCCAGCAGTGGGCCGGGACAGGGTTATTCACCCCTCCACTTT
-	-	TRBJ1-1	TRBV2	CASSPGLLIGAFF	TGTGCCAGCAGTCCGGGACTTCTAATTGGAGCTTTCTTT
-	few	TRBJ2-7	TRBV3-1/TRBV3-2	CASSQDPRTSYEQYF	TGTGCCAGCAGCCAAGATCCAAGGACGAGCTACGAGCAGTACTTC
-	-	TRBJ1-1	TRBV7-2	CASSRRLTGYTEAFF	TGTGCCAGCAGCCGCCGCCTGACAGGCTACACTGAAGCTTTCTTT
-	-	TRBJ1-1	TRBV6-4	CASSEGGGSSTEAFF	TGTGCCAGCAGTGAGGGTGGGGGTTCGAGCACTGAAGCTTTCTTT
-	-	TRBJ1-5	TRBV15	CATSNGPNQPQHF	TGTGCCACCAGCAACGGGCCTAATCAGCCCCAGCATTTT
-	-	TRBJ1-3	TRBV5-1	CASSLETGSQGNTIYF	TGCGCCAGCAGCTTGGAGACGGGCTCCCAAGGAAACACCATATATTTT
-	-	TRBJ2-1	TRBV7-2	CASSLDPGSYNEQFF	TGTGCCAGCAGCTTAGACCCGGGGTCCTACAATGAGCAGTTCTTC
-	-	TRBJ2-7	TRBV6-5	CASRDLEQYF	TGTGCCAGCCGAGACCTCGAGCAGTACTTC
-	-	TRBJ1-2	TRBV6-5	CASRRGEEYGYTF	TGTGCCAGCCGGAGGGGCGAGGAATATGGCTACACCTTC
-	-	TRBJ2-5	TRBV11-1	CASSLFTAQETQYF	TGTGCCAGCAGCTTATTCACAGCCCAAGAGACCCAGTACTTC
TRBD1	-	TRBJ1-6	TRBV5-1	CASSVGQGRSYNSPLHF	TGCGCCAGCAGCGTCGGACAGGGACGCTCCTATAATTCACCCCTCCACTTT
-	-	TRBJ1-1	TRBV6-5	CASRPRGTNTEAFF	TGTGCCAGCCGCCCGAGGGGGACGAACACTGAAGCTTTCTTT